The 21 T cell receptor beta chains presented below share a single source sample, sequenced in a study of blood T cell repertoires in COVID-19. Sequencing was performed with immunoSEQ multiplex PCR; in TCRdb, only in-frame clones are kept and a portion is missing. Found here are 200,000 or so clones, around 81% of them singletons; the top ten hold less than 9.5%. Sequenced sample: PBMCs or T cells enriched from blood (not recorded which). These receptors were taken from a man in his forties who had recovered from COVID-19.

V and J are TRBV12-3 or TRBV12-4 and TRBJ1-1; D remains unclear. The V gene lost 4 bases and the J gene lost 1 base, with 7 bases spanning the gap. CDR3 size: 13 residues. The CDR3 sequence is CASSSMRNTEAFF. The CDR3 region has the DNA TGTGCCAGCAGTTCCATGCGGAACACTGAAGCTTTCTTT.

The rearrangement uses TRBV2 and TRBJ1-1, with a possible D match to TRBD1 (6 bases). The germline V gene has CDR1 SNHLY and CDR2 FYNNEI. V was cut by 5 bases and J by 5 bases, with 18 bases left in between. The CDR3 loop spans 15 amino acids. CDR3 amino acids: CASSREGGLGTEAFF. The CDR3 DNA is TGTGCCAGCAGTCGGGAGGGGGGGTTAGGTACTGAAGCTTTCTTT.

This clone was detected ten times or more. This chain links TRBV16 with TRBJ1-2; D ambiguous. The CDR3 is 14 amino acids. Trimming took off 0 bases at V and 3 bases at J, with 8 bases between the two ends. CDR1 and CDR2 from the germline V gene are KGHSY and FQNENV. CDR3 region: CASSQSGGDYGYTF. The DNA of the CDR3 is TGTGCCAGCAGCCAATCGGGTGGAGACTATGGCTACACCTTC.

The chain recombines TRBV7-2 with TRBJ1-1, with D hard to call. The CDR3 contains 13 residues. With 4 bases removed from V and 2 bases from J, the gap between germline ends came to 8 bases. Looked up from germline, CDR1 is SGHTA and CDR2 is FQGNSA. CDR3 sequence (DNA): TGTGCCAGCAGCTCGCGGAGAAACACTGAAGCTTTCTTT. Translated: CASSSRRNTEAFF.

This clone showed up just a few times. The chain is built from TRBV7-2 and TRBJ2-7, with 7 nucleotides matching TRBD1. CDR3 length: 17 amino acids. Germline-derived CDR1 and CDR2 are SGHTA and FQGNSA. J gave up 2 bases and V 2 bases, and 12 bases lay outside the gene matches. The DNA of the CDR3 is TGTGCCAGCAGCTTATGGGTGGGGACAGACTTTACCTACGAGCAGTACTTC. It codes for CASSLWVGTDFTYEQYF.

This rearrangement joins TRBV29-1 to TRBJ1-4; TRBD1 aligns across 7 bases. Per the germline V gene, CDR1 is SQVTM and CDR2 is ANQGSEA. Trimming took 4 bases from V and 0 from J; bases not matched to a gene: 5. This CDR3 region has 15 residues. The CDR3 DNA is TGCAGCGTTGCGGGACAGATTGCAACTAATGAAAAACTGTTTTTT. This translates into CSVAGQIATNEKLFF.

The V gene is TRBV5-4, the J gene TRBJ2-1; 9 bases agree with TRBD1. The germline CDR1 and CDR2 sequences are SGHNT and YYREEE (reference sequence). CDR3 size: 16 residues. Trimming took 5 bases from V and 2 from J; bases not matched to a gene: 8. CDR3 sequence reads: CASRSGGTGPYNEQFF. The CDR3, as DNA: TGTGCCAGCAGATCTGGGGGGACAGGGCCCTACAATGAGCAGTTCTTC.

The chain combines TRBV19 with TRBJ1-6, with D perhaps TRBD1 (5 bases). The germline V gene has CDR1 LNHDA and CDR2 SQIVND (reference sequence). This CDR3 is 14 amino acids long. V was trimmed by 9 bases and J by 9 bases, leaving 18 bases between them. The CDR3 is CASVSQGAGSPLHF. The CDR3 DNA follows: TGTGCCAGCGTTTCCCAGGGTGCTGGTTCACCCCTCCACTTT.

The table lists this clone with a few counts. The rearrangement links TRBV15 to TRBJ2-4; perhaps TRBD1 as D (7 bases). V was cut by 0 bases and J by 4 bases, with 13 bases left in between. Germline CDR1 and CDR2: LNHNV and YYDKDF (reference sequence). CDR3 length equals 16 residues. The CDR3 reads CATSRDRQGGKNIQYF. The CDR3 region has the DNA TGTGCCACCAGCAGAGATCGTCAGGGGGGTAAAAACATTCAGTACTTC.

This sequence joins TRBV5-1 and TRBJ2-7; a weak D match, TRBD1 (6 bases). The CDR3 contains 12 residues. Germline V gene lookup returns CDR1 SGHRS and CDR2 YFSETQ. Trimming stripped 0 bases from V and 6 bases from J, with 7 bases between. The CDR3 sequence: CASSLEGGEQYF. The CDR3 region has the DNA TGCGCCAGCAGCTTGGAAGGGGGCGAGCAGTACTTC.

This chain joins TRBV25-1 and TRBJ1-1, with 10 bases identical to TRBD1. Germline values: CDR1 MGHDK, CDR2 SYGVNS. The V and J ends lost 7 bases and 1 base, in that order; junction bases with no gene match: 15. The CDR3 has 18 amino acids. The CDR3 is CASKADQGQGIGNTEAFF. Written as DNA, the CDR3 is TGTGCCAGCAAGGCCGACCAGGGACAGGGGATAGGGAACACTGAAGCTTTCTTT.

This clone occurred once. The chain employs TRBV19 and TRBJ2-7; 7 bases match TRBD1. V trimming: 4 bases; J trimming: 2 bases; junction bases outside the gene matches: 5. CDR1 and CDR2 (germline): LNHDA, SQIVND (reference sequence). The CDR3 is 14 residues long. CDR3 sequence (DNA): TGTGCCAGTAGTACCCTAGACAGGGCCTACGAGCAGTACTTC. Its protein is CASSTLDRAYEQYF.

This rearrangement joins TRBV12-3 or TRBV12-4 to TRBJ1-1, with a tentative D call TRBD1 (6 bases). This CDR3 is 12 amino acids long. The V gene lost 6 bases and the J gene lost 8 bases, with 13 bases spanning the gap. CDR3 sequence: CASSKQQGEAFF. The CDR3 DNA is TGTGCCAGCAGCAAACAACAGGGAGAAGCTTTCTTT.

The J gene is TRBJ1-3, the V gene TRBV9, with D maybe TRBD1 (6 bases). The CDR3 contains 14 residues. The germline CDR1 and CDR2 sequences are SGDLS and YYNGEE. Trimming left V 0 bases short and J 11 bases short, with 15 bases between. The CDR3 coding sequence is TGTGCCAGCAGCGTAGCACAGGGTGGAGGTGCCATATATTTT. This codes for CASSVAQGGGAIYF.

The count of this clone is one. The V and J genes are TRBV6-5 and TRBJ1-2; D ambiguous. Between the trimmed V and J ends, which lost 0 bases and 0 bases, there was a span of 8 bases. The CDR3 is made up of 15 amino acids. Germline CDR1 MNHEY, CDR2 SVGAGI. The CDR3 sequence is CASSYSPGTNYGYTF. The CDR3 bases are TGTGCCAGCAGTTACTCTCCAGGCACTAACTATGGCTACACCTTC.

Here the CDR3 reads CASSRTGRDTEAFF. CDR3 sequence (DNA): TGCGCCAGCAGCAGGACAGGGAGGGACACTGAAGCTTTCTTT. The chain is built from TRBV5-1 and TRBJ1-1, with TRBD1 identical over 8 bases. This CDR3 has 14 residues. J gave up 3 bases and V 4 bases, and 5 bases lay outside the gene matches. The germline V gene encodes CDR1 SGHRS and CDR2 YFSETQ.

CDR3 sequence: CASSLSGLYGYTF. The CDR3 DNA reads as TGTGCCAGCAGCTTATCGGGGTTGTATGGCTACACCTTC. The rearrangement joins TRBV7-8 to TRBJ1-2; D unresolved. Germline CDR1 reads SGHVS; CDR2 reads FQNEAQ. This CDR3 spans 13 amino acids. The V end lost 2 bases, the J end lost 5 bases, and 9 bases lay between the germline ends.

V is TRBV2 and J is TRBJ1-1; D remains unclear. There are 12 residues in the CDR3. Germline lookup yields CDR1 SNHLY and CDR2 FYNNEI. V was shortened by 6 bases and J by 3 bases, with 8 bases between the two germline ends. CDR3 nucleotide sequence: TGTGCCAGCAGCGGTTCGGACACTGAAGCTTTCTTT. Translated: CASSGSDTEAFF.

The chain recombines TRBV5-1 with TRBJ1-2; D gene ambiguous. Germline V gene lookup returns CDR1 SGHRS and CDR2 YFSETQ. This CDR3 is built from 13 residues. Trimming pared 0 bases from V and 4 bases from J, leaving 7 bases between. The CDR3 loop reads CASSLGEGYGYTF. CDR3 sequence (DNA): TGCGCCAGCAGCTTGGGGGAGGGCTATGGCTACACCTTC.

The V gene is TRBV3-1 (or the pseudogene TRBV3-2), the J gene TRBJ1-3; possibly TRBD1 for D (6 bases). CDR1 is LGHDT and CDR2 is YNNKEL in the germline V gene (reference sequence). The CDR3 length is 14 residues. V lost 5 bases to trimming and J lost 0 bases, with 8 bases between them. The CDR3 bases are TGTGCCAGCAGCTTGACAGGCTCTGGAAACACCATATATTTT. Its translation: CASSLTGSGNTIYF.

The chain links TRBV5-4 to TRBJ1-3; D is possibly TRBD1 (5 bases). This CDR3 region has 15 residues. The V end was cut by 2 bases, the J end by 4 bases, with 13 bases between. The germline V gene has CDR1 SGHNT and CDR2 YYREEE (reference sequence). CDR3: CASSLAGVVGNTIYF. CDR3 DNA: TGTGCCAGCAGCTTAGCGGGGGTTGTCGGAAACACCATATATTTT.